Given below is one T cell receptor beta chain in context. The sample comes from a study of Graves' ophthalmopathy and Graves' hyperthyroidism. RNA transcripts were the template, and TCR beta CDR3 regions were amplified from them. An opening RT-PCR round employed HTBI primers and preceded a second-round multiplex PCR. TCRdb itself ran the multiplex PCR reads through MiXCR, one entry per CDR3 protein. This table holds almost 750,000 distinct CDR3 sequences, 40% found once. The source of this sequence is an adult man with Graves' ophthalmopathy. Sequenced: peripheral blood.

The chain's CDR3 is CASSTMDGLETQYF. In DNA, the CDR3 is TGTGCCAGCAGTACAATGGACGGCCTAGAGACCCAGTACTTC. The chain couples TRBV7-9 to TRBJ2-5; D is undetermined. This CDR3 is built from 14 residues. The V end was cut by 6 bases, the J end by 4 bases, with 15 bases between. Germline V gene lookup returns CDR1 SEHNR and CDR2 FQNEAQ (reference sequence).